A selection of T cell receptor beta chains follows, all from one sample in a study of T cell repertoires in cytomegalovirus infection. TCRdb recomputed calls from the reads with MiXCR, one row per CDR3 protein. The sample has 650,000 to 850,000 distinct CDR3 sequences; under 35% are singletons. These receptors' antigens are unknown. Sequences were derived from cultured CD8+ T cells from PBMCs, sampled from culture after CMV antigen stimulation. All receptors come from a human donor in good health (CMV status not recorded). Some clones in this sample may be carry-over from other donors' samples. The conserved cysteine and the conserved F or W are not part of the CDR3 here.

V,CDR3
TRBV20-1,SAVPAGSTDTQY
TRBV4-1,ASSQDWGKDTQY
TRBV7-2,ASSYRGSRNEQF
TRBV7-3,ASTLGIHNEQF
TRBV7-8,ASRPSGTGNQPQH
TRBV20-1,SAYSGRTDTQY
TRBV15,ATGGEPQETQY
TRBV2,ASGQGVDEQF
TRBV12-3/TRBV12-4,ASSPRQGVTNQPQH
TRBV5-6,ASSVDGLGISPLH
TRBV7-9,ASSFRVADTQY
TRBV6-4,ASSVDRTGGNEQF
TRBV28,ASSPGTGAPGELF
TRBV20-1,SARARGSSYNEQF
TRBV7-2,ASSLGQHIYNSPLH
TRBV4-1,ASSQVQEVTNSPLH
TRBV3-1,ASSQAYRDIPMNTEAF
TRBV6-1,ASSYKPGQAFNEKLF
TRBV27,ASGPGTRLGEQF
TRBV19,ASSIDRLAKNIQY
TRBV7-6,ASSPGGGFGNTIY
TRBV7-6,ASSSAGSELF
TRBV5-4,ASSLAGFHEQY
TRBV19,ASNTGYSYNEQF
TRBV19,ASSKPLGDTQY
TRBV4-1,ASSQRASTDTQY
TRBV7-9,ASSLAPQGANEKLF
TRBV12-5,ASGWSRDRGGTGELF
TRBV7-9,ASTLGGNTIY
TRBV6-4,ASSTSNYAPDNEQF
TRBV7-4,ASSLVKALVNQPQH
TRBV11-2,ASSFAGHPNTEAF
TRBV11-2,ASSLAQNRWHEQF
TRBV2,ASRDRESIYGYT
TRBV7-2,ASSLQRGGTTDTQY
TRBV19,ASNSLAGQIPEAF
TRBV10-2,ASSGHSHEQF
TRBV3-1,ASSPWTSGDTGELF